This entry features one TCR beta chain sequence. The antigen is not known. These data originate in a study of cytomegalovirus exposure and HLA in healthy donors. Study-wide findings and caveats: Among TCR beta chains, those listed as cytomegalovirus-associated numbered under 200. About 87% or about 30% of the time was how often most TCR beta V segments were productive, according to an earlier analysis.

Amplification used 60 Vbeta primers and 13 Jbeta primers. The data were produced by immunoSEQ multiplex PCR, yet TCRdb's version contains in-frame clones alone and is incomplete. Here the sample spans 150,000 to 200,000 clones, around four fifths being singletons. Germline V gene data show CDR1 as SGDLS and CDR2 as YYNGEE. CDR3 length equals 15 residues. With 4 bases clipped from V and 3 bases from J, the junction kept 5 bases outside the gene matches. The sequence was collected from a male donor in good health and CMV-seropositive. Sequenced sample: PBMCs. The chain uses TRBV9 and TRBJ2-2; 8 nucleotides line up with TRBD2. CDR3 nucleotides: TGTGCCAGCAGCTCTCCGGGGGGGCACACCGGGGAGCTGTTTTTT. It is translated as CASSSPGGHTGELFF.